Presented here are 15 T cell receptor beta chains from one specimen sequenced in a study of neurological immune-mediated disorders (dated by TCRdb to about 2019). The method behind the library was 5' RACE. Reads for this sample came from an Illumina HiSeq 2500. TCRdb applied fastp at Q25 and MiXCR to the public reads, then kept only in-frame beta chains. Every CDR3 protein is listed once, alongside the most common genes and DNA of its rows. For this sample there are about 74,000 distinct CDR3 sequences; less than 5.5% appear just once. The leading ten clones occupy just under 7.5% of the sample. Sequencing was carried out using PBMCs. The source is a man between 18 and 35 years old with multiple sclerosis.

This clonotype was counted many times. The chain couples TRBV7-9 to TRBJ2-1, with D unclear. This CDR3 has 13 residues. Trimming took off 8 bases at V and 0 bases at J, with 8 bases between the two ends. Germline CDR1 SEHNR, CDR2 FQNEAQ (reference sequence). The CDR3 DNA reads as TGTGCCAGCTCGGAATTCTCCTACAATGAGCAGTTCTTC. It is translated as CASSEFSYNEQFF.

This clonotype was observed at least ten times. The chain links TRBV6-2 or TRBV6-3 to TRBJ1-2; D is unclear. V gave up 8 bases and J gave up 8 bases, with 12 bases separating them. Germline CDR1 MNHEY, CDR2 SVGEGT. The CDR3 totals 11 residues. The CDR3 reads CASGNLGGYTF. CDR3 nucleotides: TGTGCCAGCGGGAACCTCGGCGGCTACACCTTC.

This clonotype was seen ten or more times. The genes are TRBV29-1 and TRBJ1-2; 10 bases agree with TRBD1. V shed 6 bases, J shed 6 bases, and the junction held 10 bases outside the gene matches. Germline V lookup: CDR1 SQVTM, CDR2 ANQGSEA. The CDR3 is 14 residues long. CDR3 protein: CSVARTGTGDGYTF. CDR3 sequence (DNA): TGCAGCGTCGCACGAACTGGGACAGGGGATGGCTACACCTTC.

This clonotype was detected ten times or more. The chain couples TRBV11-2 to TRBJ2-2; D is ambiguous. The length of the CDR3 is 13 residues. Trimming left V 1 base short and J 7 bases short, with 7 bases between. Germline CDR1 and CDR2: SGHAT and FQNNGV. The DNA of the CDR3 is TGTGCCAGCAGCTTAGCGATGGGCGGGGAGCTGTTTTTT. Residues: CASSLAMGGELFF. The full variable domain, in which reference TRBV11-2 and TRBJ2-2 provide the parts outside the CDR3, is EAGVAQSPRYKIIEKRQSVAFWCNPISGHATLYWYQQILGQGPKLLIQFQNNGVVDDSQLPKDRFSAERLKGVDSTLKIQPAKLEDSAVYLCASSLAMGGELFFGEGSRLTVL.

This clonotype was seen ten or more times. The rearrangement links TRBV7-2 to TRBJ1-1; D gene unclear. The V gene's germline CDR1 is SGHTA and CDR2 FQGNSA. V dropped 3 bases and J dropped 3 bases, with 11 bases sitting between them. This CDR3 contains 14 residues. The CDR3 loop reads CASSFRGMHTEAFF. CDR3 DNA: TGTGCCAGCAGCTTTCGTGGGATGCACACTGAAGCTTTCTTT.

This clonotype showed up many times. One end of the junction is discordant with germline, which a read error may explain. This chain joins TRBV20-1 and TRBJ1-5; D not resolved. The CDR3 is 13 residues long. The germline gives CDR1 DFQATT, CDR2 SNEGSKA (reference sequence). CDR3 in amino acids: CSARVTGRQPQNF. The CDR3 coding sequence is TGCAGTGCTAGAGTGACGGGTCGGCAGCCCCAGAATTTT.

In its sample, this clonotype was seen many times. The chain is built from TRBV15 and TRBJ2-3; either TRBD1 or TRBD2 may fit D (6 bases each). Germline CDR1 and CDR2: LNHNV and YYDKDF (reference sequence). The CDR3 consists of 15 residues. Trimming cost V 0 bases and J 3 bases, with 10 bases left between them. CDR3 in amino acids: CATSREGGWTDTQYF. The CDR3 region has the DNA TGTGCCACCAGCAGAGAAGGGGGGTGGACAGATACGCAGTATTTT.

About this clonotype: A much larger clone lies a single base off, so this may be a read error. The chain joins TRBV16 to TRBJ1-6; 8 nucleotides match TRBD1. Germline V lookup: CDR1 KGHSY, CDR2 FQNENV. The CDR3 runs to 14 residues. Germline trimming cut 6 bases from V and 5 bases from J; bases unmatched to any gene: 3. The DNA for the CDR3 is TGTGCCAGCAGTTGGACAGGGCATAATTCACCCCTCCACTTT. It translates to CASSWTGHNSPLHF.

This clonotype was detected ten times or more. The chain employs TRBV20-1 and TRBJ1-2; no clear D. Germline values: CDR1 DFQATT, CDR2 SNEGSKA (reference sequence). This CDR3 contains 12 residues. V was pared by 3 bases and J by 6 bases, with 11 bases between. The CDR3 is CSARGWANGYTF. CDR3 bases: TGCAGTGCTAGGGGGTGGGCGAATGGCTACACCTTC.

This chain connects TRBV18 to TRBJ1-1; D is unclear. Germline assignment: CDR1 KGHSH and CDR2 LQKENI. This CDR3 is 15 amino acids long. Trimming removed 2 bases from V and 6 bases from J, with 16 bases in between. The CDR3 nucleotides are TGTGCCAGCTCACCATATTCTTCTGGAACACCTGAAGCTTTCTTT. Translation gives CASSPYSSGTPEAFF.

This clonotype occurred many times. Written as DNA, the CDR3 is TGTGCCAGCAGCATTAGCGGGAGCTCCTACAATGAGCAGTTCTTC. Translated: CASSISGSSYNEQFF. The chain employs TRBV7-2 and TRBJ2-1; TRBD2 matches 9 bases. The CDR3 is made up of 15 amino acids. Germline CDR1 SGHTA, CDR2 FQGNSA. V shed 5 bases, J shed 0 bases, and the junction held 2 bases outside the gene matches.

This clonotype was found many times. CDR3 amino acids: CSAEISTYEQYF. CDR3 bases: TGCAGTGCTGAAATCAGCACCTACGAGCAGTACTTC. The chain combines TRBV20-1 with TRBJ2-7; the D is unclear. V was clipped by 5 bases and J by 2 bases, with 10 bases between them. The CDR3 has 12 amino acids. Germline V gene data show CDR1 as DFQATT and CDR2 as SNEGSKA (reference sequence).

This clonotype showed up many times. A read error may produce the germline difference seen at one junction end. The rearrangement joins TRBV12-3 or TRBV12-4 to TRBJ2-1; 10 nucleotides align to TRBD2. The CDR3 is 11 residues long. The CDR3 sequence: CASSLAGGQFF. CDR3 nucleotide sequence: TGTGCCAGCAGCTTAGCGGGAGGGCAGTTCTTC.

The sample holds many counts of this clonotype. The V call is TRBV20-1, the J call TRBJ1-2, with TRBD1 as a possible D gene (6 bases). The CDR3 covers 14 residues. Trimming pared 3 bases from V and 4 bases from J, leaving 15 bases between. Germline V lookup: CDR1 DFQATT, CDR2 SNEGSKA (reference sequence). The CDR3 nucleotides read TGCAGTGCTAGGTTGGCAGGGGACTTCTATGGCTACACCTTC. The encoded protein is CSARLAGDFYGYTF.

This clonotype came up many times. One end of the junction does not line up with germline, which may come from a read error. The CDR3 sequence: CASSGRDTSSYNSPLNF. The CDR3 nucleotides read TGTGCCAGTAGTGGCCGGGACACCAGCTCCTATAATTCACCCCTCAACTTT. The gene calls are TRBV19 and TRBJ1-6; D might be TRBD1 (6 bases). This CDR3 contains 17 residues. The germline V gene encodes CDR1 LNHDA and CDR2 SQIVND (reference sequence).